These 31 T cell receptor beta chains were sequenced from one sample in a study of blood T cell repertoires in COVID-19. Using immunoSEQ multiplex PCR, the repertoire was profiled, and TCRdb retains in-frame clones only, with some absent. Found here are 200,000 to 250,000 clones, 75% to 85% of them singletons; the top ten hold 6% to 7.5%. Specimen: PBMCs or T cells enriched from blood (not recorded which). All receptors come from a woman in her thirties or forties with acute COVID-19.

The rearrangement links TRBV19 to TRBJ1-1; 7 bases fit TRBD1. V gave up 7 bases and J gave up 1 base; unmatched junction bases: 9. This CDR3 is 15 amino acids long. CDR1 and CDR2 from the germline V gene are LNHDA and SQIVND (reference sequence). This CDR3 is CASTGTVNPNTEAFF. Written as DNA, the CDR3 is TGTGCCAGTACTGGGACAGTGAATCCGAACACTGAAGCTTTCTTT. Combining the CDR3 with reference TRBV19 and TRBJ1-1 gives the whole variable domain DGGITQSPKYLFRKEGQNVTLSCEQNLNHDAMYWYRQDPGQGLRLIYYSQIVNDFQKGDIAEGYSVSREKKESFPLTVTSAQKNPTAFYLCASTGTVNPNTEAFFGQGTRLTVV.

Points on this clone: The sample carries other DNA sequences with the same CDR3. The V and J genes are TRBV24-1 and TRBJ1-1, with TRBD1 identical over 11 bases. Germline trimming cut 5 bases from V and 4 bases from J; bases unmatched to any gene: 2. Per germline, CDR1 KGHDR and CDR2 SFDVKD. The CDR3 is 14 amino acids. The CDR3, as DNA: TGTGCCACCAGTGGGGGGACAGGGGGCACTGAAGCTTTCTTT. Translating it yields CATSGGTGGTEAFF.

About this clone: Compared with germline, one end of the junction differs, possibly owing to a read error. The chain carries TRBV15 and TRBJ2-2, with TRBD2 identical over 8 bases. From germline, CDR1 is LNHNV and CDR2 YYDKDF (reference sequence). The CDR3 extends over 16 amino acids. CDR3 protein: CATSRDLGGVTGELFF. The CDR3 coding sequence is TGCGCCACCAGCAGAGATCTCGGGGGGGTTACCGGGGAGCTGTTTTTT.

The genes are TRBV10-3 and TRBJ2-7; no clear D gene. Germline CDR1 and CDR2: ENHRY and SYGVKD. V was clipped by 3 bases and J by 0 bases, with 15 bases between them. The CDR3 runs 16 residues. The CDR3 reads CAISDKQLITSYEQYF. CDR3 nucleotide sequence: TGTGCCATCAGTGATAAACAGCTTATAACCTCCTACGAGCAGTACTTC.

The rearrangement links TRBV3-1 (or the pseudogene TRBV3-2) to TRBJ2-3, with D possibly TRBD1 on 5 matching bases. The CDR3 is 16 residues long. V lost 4 bases and J lost 0, with 14 bases in between. The germline V gene encodes CDR1 LGHDT and CDR2 YNNKEL (reference sequence). The CDR3 spells CASSPGPSGSTDTQYF. Here the CDR3 DNA reads TGTGCCAGCAGCCCCGGGCCCTCAGGGAGCACAGATACGCAGTATTTT.

This clone was detected only once. The chain couples TRBV19 to TRBJ2-7, with 10 bases that match TRBD1. Germline assignment: CDR1 LNHDA and CDR2 SQIVND (reference sequence). CDR3 length: 15 residues. V dropped 3 bases and J dropped 2; count of bases not matched to a gene: 4. The CDR3 loop reads CASSISGQGAYEQYF. The DNA for the CDR3 is TGTGCCAGTAGTATTTCTGGACAGGGGGCCTACGAGCAGTACTTC.

The chain links TRBV19 to TRBJ2-1, with 10 bases matching TRBD1. J gave up 2 bases and V 11 bases, and 6 bases lay outside the gene matches. The CDR3 loop spans 14 amino acids. Germline V CDR1 and CDR2: LNHDA, SQIVND (reference sequence). CDR3 sequence (DNA): TGTGCCGTTAGACAGGGGGCCACCTACAATGAGCAGTTCTTC. Its translation: CAVRQGATYNEQFF.

The rearrangement links TRBV5-6 to TRBJ1-1; 7 bases are a match to TRBD1. CDR1 and CDR2 from the germline V gene are SGHDT and YYEEEE. Trimming cost V 4 bases and J 1 base; bases outside gene matches: 4. The CDR3 contains 14 residues. The CDR3 here is CASSPRDRNTEAFF. CDR3 coding DNA: TGTGCCAGCAGCCCTCGGGACAGGAACACTGAAGCTTTCTTT.

V usage is TRBV19 and J usage is TRBJ2-7, with a weak D call TRBD1 (6 bases). The germline V and J ends were trimmed by 5 bases and 2 bases, with 16 bases remaining between them. There are 15 residues in the CDR3. CDR1 is LNHDA, CDR2 SQIVND, per germline (reference sequence). The CDR3 DNA reads TGTGCCAGTAGTGTGACAGGTCGGGTGCCCTACGAGCAGTACTTC. This gives the protein CASSVTGRVPYEQYF.

This sequence joins TRBV6-1 and TRBJ2-6; 8 positions match TRBD1. The V gene's germline CDR1 is MNHNS and CDR2 SASEGT. CDR3 length: 16 residues. V was clipped by 4 bases and J by 2 bases; unmatched bases: 4. CDR3 loop: CASSGQGSAGANVLTF. As DNA, the CDR3 is TGTGCCAGCAGTGGACAGGGGTCGGCTGGGGCCAACGTCCTGACTTTC.

The chain joins TRBV3-1 (or the pseudogene TRBV3-2) to TRBJ2-3; D perhaps matches TRBD1 (5 bases). In germline, CDR1 is LGHDT, CDR2 YNNKEL (reference sequence). CDR3 length: 19 residues. Trimming removed 0 bases from V and 5 bases from J, with 24 bases in between. The DNA of the CDR3 is TGTGCCAGCAGCCAAGAGCAGGGTGCTGGCCCAGGCTTGTTAGATACGCAGTATTTT. Its translation: CASSQEQGAGPGLLDTQYF.

This CDR3 is CASSVALTGTGNTIYF. Written as DNA, the CDR3 is TGTGCCAGCAGCGTGGCCCTGACGGGAACTGGAAACACCATATATTTT. The rearrangement uses TRBV9 and TRBJ1-3; D remains ambiguous. The CDR3 consists of 16 residues. The V and J ends lost 2 bases and 2 bases respectively, with 14 bases between them. Germline V CDR1 and CDR2: SGDLS, YYNGEE. The entire variable domain, with the rest obtained from reference TRBV9 and TRBJ1-3, is as follows: DSGVTQTPKHLITATGQRVTLRCSPRSGDLSVYWYQQSLDQGLQFLIQYYNGEERAKGNILERFSAQQFPDLHSELNLSSLELGDSALYFCASSVALTGTGNTIYFGEGSWLTVV.

The V and J genes are TRBV7-2 and TRBJ1-1; no clear D gene. The CDR3 is 12 amino acids. V shed 3 bases and J shed 4 bases, with 6 bases lying between them. Germline values: CDR1 SGHTA, CDR2 FQGNSA. For the CDR3, the DNA is TGTGCCAGCAGCTTTATCCGCACTGAAGCTTTCTTT. This codes for CASSFIRTEAFF.

This chain uses TRBV11-2 with TRBJ2-3, with D possibly being TRBD1 (7 bases). V gave up 1 base and J gave up 6 bases, with 17 bases separating them. In germline, CDR1 is SGHAT, CDR2 FQNNGV. This CDR3 contains 16 residues. The CDR3 reads CASSLGVTGRIDTQYF. As DNA, the CDR3 is TGTGCCAGCAGCTTAGGTGTGACAGGGAGGATCGATACGCAGTATTTT. The full variable domain, rest sourced from reference TRBV11-2 and TRBJ2-3, is EAGVAQSPRYKIIEKRQSVAFWCNPISGHATLYWYQQILGQGPKLLIQFQNNGVVDDSQLPKDRFSAERLKGVDSTLKIQPAKLEDSAVYLCASSLGVTGRIDTQYFGPGTRLTVL.

This rearrangement joins TRBV30 to TRBJ1-1, with 8 positions matching TRBD1. After removal of 3 bases from V and 10 bases from J, the junction contained 4 bases not matched to a gene. This CDR3 is built from 11 residues. The germline V gene encodes CDR1 GTSNPN and CDR2 SVGIG (reference sequence). The CDR3 sequence: CAWRGQAVAFF. The CDR3 coding sequence is TGTGCCTGGAGGGGACAGGCTGTAGCTTTCTTT.

The chain uses TRBV28 and TRBJ2-7; 9 bases are a match to TRBD2. Germline V gene lookup returns CDR1 MDHEN and CDR2 SYDVKM. The CDR3 consists of 16 residues. J lost 5 bases, V lost 7 bases, and 15 bases had no gene match. CDR3 protein: CASTVASGVSFHEQYF. The CDR3 nucleotides read TGTGCCAGCACCGTGGCTAGCGGGGTCTCCTTCCACGAGCAGTACTTC.

The rearrangement links TRBV5-4 to TRBJ2-3; 11 nucleotides align to TRBD1. Germline CDR1 and CDR2: SGHNT and YYREEE (reference sequence). The CDR3 length is 15 residues. V shed 4 bases, J shed 4 bases, and the junction held 5 bases outside the gene matches. This chain's CDR3 is CASSLRTGGADTQYF. Written as DNA, the CDR3 is TGTGCCAGCAGCCTGAGGACAGGGGGCGCAGATACGCAGTATTTT.

The chain uses TRBV4-2 and TRBJ1-4; possible D gene TRBD1, 5 bases. The V gene lost 1 base and the J gene lost 11 bases, with 14 bases spanning the gap. The CDR3 has 14 residues. CDR1 is LGHNA and CDR2 is YNFKEQ in the germline V gene. The CDR3 loop is CASSQGTPRGKLFF. The DNA for the CDR3 is TGTGCCAGCAGCCAAGGAACACCCCGGGGGAAACTGTTTTTT.

The V and J genes are TRBV6-6 and TRBJ2-2; a possible D gene is TRBD2 (7 bases). Germline loops: CDR1 MNHNY, CDR2 SVGAGI (reference sequence). Trimming removed 10 bases from V and 7 bases from J, with 16 bases in between. The CDR3 is 13 residues long. CDR3 loop: CATLQGGDGELFF. The DNA for the CDR3 is TGTGCCACCTTACAGGGAGGGGACGGGGAGCTGTTTTTT.

V and J are TRBV28 and TRBJ1-2; D is undetermined. Between the trimmed V and J ends, which lost 2 bases and 2 bases, there was a span of 6 bases. This CDR3 contains 13 residues. CDR1 is MDHEN, CDR2 SYDVKM, per germline. This chain's CDR3 is CASSLNGNYGYTF. The CDR3 coding sequence is TGTGCCAGCAGTTTAAACGGGAACTATGGCTACACCTTC.

This chain connects TRBV5-1 to TRBJ2-3, with a weak D call TRBD2 (6 bases). Germline V gives CDR1 SGHRS, CDR2 YFSETQ. Trimming pared 4 bases from V and 0 bases from J, leaving 12 bases between. This CDR3 is built from 15 residues. CDR3 DNA sequence: TGCGCCAGCAGCGAGCTCGGGAGTAGCACAGATACGCAGTATTTT. Amino acids: CASSELGSSTDTQYF. Full variable domain (missing parts from reference TRBV5-1 and TRBJ2-3): KAGVTQTPRYLIKTRGQQVTLSCSPISGHRSVSWYQQTPGQGLQFLFEYFSETQRNKGNFPGRFSGRQFSNSRSEMNVSTLELGDSALYLCASSELGSSTDTQYFGPGTRLTVL.

This chain connects TRBV6-6 to TRBJ2-7; TRBD2 aligns across 10 bases. The CDR3 has 15 amino acids. Germline CDR1 is MNHNY and CDR2 is SVGAGI (reference sequence). The trim removed 4 bases at V and 5 bases at J, leaving 8 bases unmatched. The CDR3 protein is CASSSRSGRANEQYF. CDR3 nucleotides: TGTGCCAGCAGTTCGAGGAGCGGGAGGGCCAACGAGCAGTACTTC.

This clone was counted a few times. This chain links TRBV12-3 or TRBV12-4 with TRBJ1-6; D not resolved. The length of the CDR3 is 13 residues. Trimming stripped 6 bases from V and 10 bases from J, with 13 bases between. The CDR3 bases are TGTGCCAGCAGCCCGGCGGGTGCCTCACCCCTCCACTTT. Its translation: CASSPAGASPLHF.

The chain uses TRBV7-8 and TRBJ1-1, with TRBD1 matching 7 bases. The V gene's germline CDR1 is SGHVS and CDR2 FQNEAQ. The CDR3 loop spans 15 amino acids. J lost 4 bases, V lost 6 bases, and 11 bases had no gene match. CDR3 sequence: CASRPNRGGGTEAFF. CDR3 DNA: TGTGCCAGCAGACCCAACCGAGGGGGCGGCACTGAAGCTTTCTTT.

This clone was counted once. V and J are TRBV28 and TRBJ1-5; D might be TRBD1 (5 bases). The CDR3 length is 15 residues. Germline-derived CDR1 and CDR2 are MDHEN and SYDVKM. Trimming took 10 bases from V and 0 from J, leaving 16 bases between them. CDR3: CAIGARQFSNQPQHF. The CDR3 nucleotides read TGTGCCATTGGGGCGCGCCAGTTTAGCAATCAGCCCCAGCATTTT. Full variable domain (outside the CDR3, taken from reference TRBV28 and TRBJ1-5): DVKVTQSSRYLVKRTGEKVFLECVQDMDHENMFWYRQDPGLGLRLIYFSYDVKMKEKGDIPEGYSVSREKKERFSLILESASTNQTSMYLCAIGARQFSNQPQHFGDGTRLSIL.

The chain links TRBV27 to TRBJ1-2, with D possibly matching TRBD1 (5 bases). V was pared by 5 bases and J by 0 bases, with 19 bases between. CDR3 size: 17 residues. In germline, CDR1 is MNHEY, CDR2 SMNVEV (reference sequence). The CDR3 nucleotides read TGTGCCAGCAGTAAGGCGACAGCCTTTTCCTCTAACTATGGCTACACCTTC. This codes for CASSKATAFSSNYGYTF.

This rearrangement joins TRBV5-1 to TRBJ2-3; 10 bases match TRBD1. This CDR3 is 15 amino acids long. Germline V gene data show CDR1 as SGHRS and CDR2 as YFSETQ. The V gene end was trimmed by 4 bases and the J gene end by 4 bases; junction bases not matched to a gene: 6. CDR3 amino acids: CASSRRDRGADTQYF. CDR3 nucleotide sequence: TGCGCCAGCAGCCGCCGGGACAGGGGAGCAGATACGCAGTATTTT.

The chain joins TRBV7-2 to TRBJ1-6; 7 bases agree with TRBD1. V lost 4 bases to trimming and J lost 7 bases; unmatched junction nucleotides: 7. Germline V CDR1 and CDR2: SGHTA, FQGNSA. The CDR3 is 15 amino acids. The CDR3 sequence is CASSSGGVRNSPLHF. The CDR3 nucleotides read TGTGCCAGCAGCTCAGGGGGAGTGAGGAATTCACCCCTCCACTTT.

This clone was recorded a few times. The chain uses TRBV5-6 and TRBJ2-3; D is ambiguous. Germline CDR1 is SGHDT and CDR2 is YYEEEE. V lost 4 bases and J lost 2, with 26 bases in between. CDR3 length equals 19 residues. In DNA, the CDR3 is TGTGCCAGCAGCCGTACCCTGCCCCGGGTTGTCATAGCCACAGATACGCAGTATTTT. It encodes CASSRTLPRVVIATDTQYF.

The chain links TRBV5-1 to TRBJ1-3; perhaps TRBD1 as D (6 bases). The V and J ends lost 0 bases and 2 bases respectively, with 9 bases between them. The V gene's germline CDR1 is SGHRS and CDR2 YFSETQ. The CDR3 has 15 amino acids. The CDR3 sequence: CASSLAGGPGNTIYF. The CDR3 DNA reads TGCGCCAGCAGCTTGGCCGGGGGGCCTGGAAACACCATATATTTT.

V and J are TRBV28 and TRBJ2-7; 7 bases are a match to TRBD1. The V segment lost 2 bases and the J segment 4 bases; nucleotides outside the gene matches: 5. The CDR3 has 14 amino acids. The V gene's germline CDR1 is MDHEN and CDR2 SYDVKM. The CDR3 protein is CASSLTGVWYEQYF. DNA for the CDR3: TGTGCCAGCAGTTTAACAGGGGTCTGGTACGAGCAGTACTTC.